This T cell receptor beta chain was observed in a study of control samples from healthy donors and cancer patients. Looked up from germline, CDR1 is SGHRS and CDR2 is YFSETQ. The CDR3 covers 16 residues. V lost 0 bases and J 6 bases, leaving 15 bases between the germline ends. The assay was immunoSEQ multiplex PCR, and TCRdb's table has in-frame clones only and misses some. Among a few hundred thousand clones listed, 80% to 95% were seen once. The sequencing sample was made of PBMCs. This receptor was taken from a man aged 35 to 55 with head and neck cancer. The chain has TRBV5-1 and TRBJ2-2; D may be TRBD1 (6 bases). CDR3 DNA sequence: TGCGCCAGCAGCTTGGCCGGGACGTCAGGGGCCGGGGAGCTGTTTTTT. It codes for CASSLAGTSGAGELFF.